The following is a T cell receptor (beta chain) sequence with its context. This entry belongs to a study of beta chain features in type 1 diabetes. Study information: Sorted cell examination encompassed 85 million to 140 million cells across all samples.

The V gene end was trimmed by 7 bases and the J gene end by 6 bases; junction bases not matched to a gene: 10. CDR1 and CDR2 from the germline V gene are SNHLY and FYNNEI. This CDR3 is 15 amino acids long. Every bit of the isolated RNA underwent reverse transcription, so sequencing read expressed TCRB transcripts. The data were produced by immunoSEQ multiplex PCR, yet TCRdb's version contains in-frame clones alone and is incomplete. The sample comprises hundreds of thousands of clones, roughly an eighth of which are singletons, and 0.017% rests with the top ten. Purities over 95% were achieved in all sorted populations.

Source material: naive CD4+ T cells from blood. The rearrangement joins TRBV2 to TRBJ1-5, with 9 bases that match TRBD1. This TCR was recovered from a man in his late teens or twenties in good health. In DNA form, the CDR3 reads TGTGCCAGCACCCCGGACAGGGGATTTGGTCAGCCCCAGCATTTT. Translating gives CASTPDRGFGQPQHF.